The clone carrying this TCR beta chain was found a few times. The sample comes from a study of blood T cell repertoires in COVID-19. Study-level background: T cells, B-cell-depleted T cells, or PBMCs provided the cDNA or gDNA that served as material.

Only in-frame clones appear in the TCRdb table, and some are missing; sequencing was by immunoSEQ multiplex PCR. The sample contains about 100,000 clones, 70% to 80% of which appear only once. The source of this sequence is a man aged 65-85 years with active or convalescent COVID-19. The sample consisted of peripheral blood.

CDR3 residues: CAWNGGNTIYF. The DNA for the CDR3 is TGTGCCTGGAACGGTGGAAACACCATATATTTT. The V call is TRBV30, the J call TRBJ1-3; D unclear. V was clipped by 4 bases and J by 3 bases, with 4 bases between them. The CDR3 contains 11 residues. Germline CDR1 is GTSNPN and CDR2 is SVGIG (reference sequence).